These T cell receptor beta chains were read from a single sample in a study of cytomegalovirus exposure and HLA in healthy donors. Here immunoSEQ multiplex PCR was the method, and the copy in TCRdb shows in-frame clones only, minus some. The sample lists about 140,000 clones; 78% were seen once. The material sequenced was PBMCs. Every receptor here comes from a female donor in good health and CMV-seronegative. Each CDR3 is given with its conserved first and last residue.

14	TRBV10-3	TRBJ2-5	CGTSGRVSEETQYF
15	TRBV7-2	TRBJ2-5	CASSFGMGGQETQYF
16	TRBV27	TRBJ1-6	CASSLNRGVENSPLHF
13	TRBV27	TRBJ2-3	CASSLLGGDTQYF
16	TRBV10-2	TRBJ2-1	CASSEYRGLGTNEQFF
15	TRBV19	TRBJ2-7	CASTASGGPVFEQYF
13	TRBV6-1	TRBJ1-4	CATQRQINEKLFF
13	TRBV10-3	TRBJ1-2	CAISESGDYGYPF
16	TRBV27	TRBJ1-4	CASSLWVDRGHEKLFF
16	TRBV10-3	TRBJ2-1	CAISYTRLADNNEQFF
16	TRBV7-2	TRBJ2-5	CASSLVGTGGQKTQYF
15	TRBV9	TRBJ2-2	CASSVVTGGPGELFF
17	TRBV28	TRBJ2-3	CASSLEQGLGGTDTQYF
16	TRBV19	TRBJ2-2	CASSISRGFSTGELFF
17	TRBV18	TRBJ1-6	CASSPKLPGQGSSPLHF
13	TRBV19	TRBJ2-3	CASRKTTGDTQYF
15	TRBV7-9	TRBJ2-3	CASSPPGSGTDTQYF
15	TRBV18	TRBJ2-7	CASSLGTGWIYEQYF
16	TRBV30	TRBJ1-6	CAWSQGSAQARSPLHF
13	TRBV7-3	TRBJ2-1	CASSLTVSDEQFF
12	TRBV10-3	TRBJ1-5	CAISEGGQPQHF
19	TRBV11-2	TRBJ2-2	CASSPQSRDRFSNTGELFF
15	TRBV7-8	TRBJ1-2	CASSSQGGGTFGYTF
15	TRBV5-6	TRBJ1-2	CASSLWGGTLYGYTF
11	TRBV6-5	TRBJ2-7	CATRQTYEQYF
14	TRBV2	TRBJ2-7	CASSESPTGIRKYF
13	TRBV6-1	TRBJ2-7	CASSHRGAYEQYF
15	TRBV7-2	TRBJ2-1	CASSPGGLALNEQFF
10	TRBV11-1	TRBJ1-2	CASSLGSVPF
18	TRBV25-1	TRBJ2-7	CASTDPGLAGGPAYEQYF
19	TRBV28	TRBJ2-5	CASSLSRWAGGRGGETQYF
14	TRBV9	TRBJ2-7	CASSVEAGDYEQYF
13	TRBV28	TRBJ2-5	CASNHGRGQTQYF
14	TRBV2	TRBJ2-7	CASSARLSSYEQYF
15	TRBV5-6	TRBJ2-7	CASRKTGKIPYEQYF
15	TRBV7-2	TRBJ2-2	CASSLPTGGHGELFF
18	TRBV19	TRBJ2-1	CASSKSPGRGSGYNEQFF
13	TRBV6-1	TRBJ1-2	CASGRTGGYGYTF
13	TRBV27	TRBJ1-4	CASSFRGGEKLFF
15	TRBV11-2	TRBJ2-7	CASSPYGELVYEQYF
13	TRBV5-1	TRBJ1-3	CASSEQVGGTIYF
15	TRBV7-2	TRBJ2-1	CASSLSMSSYNEQFF
15	TRBV4-2	TRBJ1-1	CASSHIGTSGTEAFF